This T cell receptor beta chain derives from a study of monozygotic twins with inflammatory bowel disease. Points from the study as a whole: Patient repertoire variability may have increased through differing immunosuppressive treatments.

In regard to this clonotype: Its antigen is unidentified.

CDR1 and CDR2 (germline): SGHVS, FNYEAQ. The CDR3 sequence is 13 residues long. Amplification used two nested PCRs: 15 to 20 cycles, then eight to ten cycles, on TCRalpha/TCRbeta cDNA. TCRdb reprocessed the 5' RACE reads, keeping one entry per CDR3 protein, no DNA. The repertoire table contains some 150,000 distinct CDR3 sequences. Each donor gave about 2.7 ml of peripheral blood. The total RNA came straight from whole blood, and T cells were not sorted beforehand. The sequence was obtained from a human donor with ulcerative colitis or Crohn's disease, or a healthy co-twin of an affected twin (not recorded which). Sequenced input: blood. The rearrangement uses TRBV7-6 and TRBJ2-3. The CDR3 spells CASSPSNGDTQYF.